The rows below give T cell receptor beta chains drawn from one sample of a study of T cell responses to AZD1222 COVID-19 vaccine. Sequenced by immunoSEQ multiplex PCR; TCRdb stores in-frame clones only, minus some. The sample includes approximately 100,000 clones, about 83% seen only once; the top ten take approximately 12%. Sequenced material: peripheral blood, taken on day 0 of AZD1222 vaccination. Every receptor here comes from an adult in good health. Both conserved end residues are part of each CDR3. The D gene is left open where the match is weak. Not all rows give a size; the values are once, few, many and, for expanded clones, a class.

TRBD2,-,TRBV27,TRBJ2-1,15,CASSLDRGGRYEQFF,TGTGCCAGCAGTTTAGATCGGGGCGGGAGGTATGAGCAGTTCTTC
-,-,TRBV19,TRBJ2-5,12,CASSIDRETQYF,TGTGCCAGTAGTATAGATCGCGAGACCCAGTACTTC
TRBD1,-,TRBV5-1,TRBJ2-7,15,CASSPRTGGAYEQYF,TGCGCCAGCAGCCCCCGGACAGGGGGCGCTTACGAGCAGTACTTC
-,-,TRBV19,TRBJ2-4,15,CASSIRDLAKNIQYF,TGTGCCAGTAGTATACGGGACCTAGCCAAAAACATTCAGTACTTC
TRBD2,few,TRBV28,TRBJ2-7,17,CASSRGLAGYSSYEQYF,TGTGCCAGCAGTAGGGGACTAGCGGGATACTCTTCCTACGAGCAGTACTTC
TRBD1,-,TRBV24-1,TRBJ1-4,15,CATSDSGTGDEKLFF,TGTGCCACCAGTGATTCCGGGACAGGGGATGAAAAACTGTTTTTT
-,-,TRBV19,TRBJ2-3,14,CASNTGGRTDTQYF,TGTGCCAGTAATACTGGCGGGCGCACAGATACGCAGTATTTT
TRBD1,-,TRBV5-4,TRBJ1-3,14,CASSLQGTGNTIYF,TGTGCCAGCAGCCTACAGGGGACTGGAAACACCATATATTTT
-,few,TRBV12-3/TRBV12-4,TRBJ2-3,13,CASSLARTDTQYF,TGTGCCAGCAGTTTGGCCCGCACAGATACGCAGTATTTT
TRBD2,-,TRBV11-3,TRBJ2-3,12,CASSLVSGRLYF,TGTGCCAGCAGCTTAGTAAGCGGGAGGCTGTATTTT
TRBD2,-,TRBV2,TRBJ2-7,14,CASTSGGGTYEQYF,TGTGCCAGCACCTCGGGGGGAGGGACCTACGAGCAGTACTTC
-,-,TRBV20-1,TRBJ2-7,11,CSARGGALQYF,TGCAGTGCTAGAGGGGGCGCGCTGCAGTACTTC
TRBD1,-,TRBV19,TRBJ2-3,15,CASSPRQGKADTQYF,TGTGCCAGTAGTCCCCGACAGGGGAAGGCAGATACGCAGTATTTT
TRBD1,-,TRBV3-1/TRBV3-2,TRBJ2-3,18,CASSPGRQGARSTDTQYF,TGTGCCAGCAGCCCAGGGAGACAGGGGGCCAGAAGCACAGATACGCAGTATTTT
TRBD2,once,TRBV9,TRBJ2-1,16,CASSLEGASGYNEQFF,TGTGCCAGCAGCCTCGAAGGTGCTAGCGGCTACAATGAGCAGTTCTTC
TRBD1,-,TRBV29-1,TRBJ1-5,12,CSVGQGNQPQHF,TGCAGCGTCGGACAGGGGAATCAGCCCCAGCATTTT
-,-,TRBV6-5,TRBJ1-1,15,CASSRAGLEHTEAFF,TGTGCCAGCAGCCGGGCGGGGCTAGAACACACTGAAGCTTTCTTT
-,-,TRBV18,TRBJ1-1,14,CASSPLQGEAEAFF,TGTGCCAGCTCGCCACTACAGGGTGAGGCTGAAGCTTTCTTT
-,-,TRBV28,TRBJ1-3,17,CASSLSGIFRGGNTIYF,TGTGCCAGCAGTTTAAGTGGTATCTTTAGGGGAGGAAACACCATATATTTT
-,-,TRBV11-2,TRBJ1-2,14,CASSLDGLGDGYTF,TGTGCCAGCAGCTTAGATGGGCTGGGTGATGGCTACACCTTC
TRBD1,once,TRBV28,TRBJ2-7,15,CASSSGGQVTYEQYF,TGTGCCAGCAGCTCCGGGGGACAGGTCACCTACGAGCAGTACTTC
-,-,TRBV28,TRBJ2-3,12,CASWAPTDTQYF,TGTGCCAGCTGGGCGCCCACAGATACGCAGTATTTT